The sequence of this T cell receptor (beta chain) was determined in a study of response to subunit inactivated influenza vaccine. Findings of the study overall: The authors suggested that every seasonal influenza vaccination recruits few new T cells.

TCRdb analysed the RT-PCR reads with MiXCR anew, one entry per CDR3 protein. Of 500,000 to 550,000 distinct CDR3 sequences in the sample, roughly 7.6% were seen once. Many counts were recorded for this clonotype. The antigen remains undetermined. CDR1 and CDR2 from the germline V gene are DFQATT and SNEGSKA (reference sequence). V shed 7 bases, J shed 4 bases, and the junction held 15 bases outside the gene matches. The CDR3 has 15 amino acids. The clonotype originates from a man in his fifties or sixties who received an inactivated influenza vaccine. This chain links TRBV20-1 with TRBJ1-1, with TRBD1 matching 7 bases. The source material was PBMCs from blood, sampled around 25 months after vaccination. In DNA form, the CDR3 reads TGCAGTGGGGACCCGCAGGGGGGGGGAGGCACTGAAGCTTTCTTT. Its translation: CSGDPQGGGGTEAFF.